The clone carrying this T cell receptor beta chain was detected only once. The authors carried out high-throughput sequencing of TCR beta. They applied it to CD8+ and CD4+ T cells obtained from blood. FACS enriched CD8+ TEMRA cells, while bulk CD8+ and CD4+ were negatively isolated. Random hexamers were used to reverse transcribe about 0.45 to 1 ug of RNA. MiXCR, run by TCRdb on the immunoSEQ multiplex PCR reads, gives a single entry per CDR3 protein. The top ten hold 0.099% of the sample, which has some 180,000 distinct CDR3 sequences, 85% to 95% seen once. The data were obtained in a study of CD8 T cells in Susac syndrome. For the study at large: Sequencing included Susac syndrome patients, five or six of them with active disease and under ten in remission.

This CDR3 spans 14 amino acids. V was pared by 7 bases and J by 0 bases, with 13 bases between. The gene calls are TRBV23-1 and TRBJ2-7, with a possible D match to TRBD1 (5 bases). TRBV23-1 is an open reading frame whose function is uncertain. Input material: CD4+ T cells from PBMCs. This clonotype originated in a human donor with Susac syndrome. The CDR3: CASNSTEPSYEQYF. In DNA form, the CDR3 reads TGCGCCAGCAATTCGACAGAGCCCTCCTACGAGCAGTACTTC.